Given below is one TCR beta chain in context. The antigen remains unidentified. The source of the sample is a study of OX40 agonist ivuxolimab in advanced cancers. Whole-study context: Cancers in dose escalation were hepatocellular, melanoma, renal cell and head and neck.

Study results and caveats: CD4+ T cells averaged fewer expanded clones than CD8+ T cells. In the expanded peripheral T cells, antigen specificity was never determined.

The CDR3 runs 14 residues. The ends lost 6 bases at V and 8 bases at J; junction bases unmatched: 7. The V gene's germline CDR1 is MNHNY and CDR2 SVGAGI (reference sequence). Sequencing used immunoSEQ multiplex PCR; TCRdb keeps in-frame clones, though not all of them. The table lists about 73,000 clones, roughly 86% of them singletons. Patients who had autoimmune disease history or got systemic immunosuppression were left out. The sequence derives from an adult with an advanced solid tumor such as melanoma, head and neck, liver or kidney cancer. The V call is TRBV6-6, the J call TRBJ1-4, with 9 bases matching TRBD1. The starting material was CD4+ or CD8+ T cells sorted from blood, obtained in a trial of the OX40 agonist ivuxolimab. The CDR3 sequence: CASSGGTGREKLFF. The CDR3 region has the DNA TGTGCCAGCAGCGGGGGGACAGGGAGGGAAAAACTGTTTTTT.